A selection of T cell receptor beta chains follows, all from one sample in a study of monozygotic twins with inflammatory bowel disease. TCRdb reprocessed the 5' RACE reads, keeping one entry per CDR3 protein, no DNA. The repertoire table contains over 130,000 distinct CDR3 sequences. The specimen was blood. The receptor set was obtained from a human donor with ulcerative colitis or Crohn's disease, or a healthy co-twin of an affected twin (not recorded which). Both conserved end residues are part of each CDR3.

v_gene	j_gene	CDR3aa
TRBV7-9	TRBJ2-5	CASSLVLRQQETQYF
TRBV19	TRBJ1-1	CASRTQGTNTEAFF
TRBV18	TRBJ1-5	CASSGDRNLYSNQPQHF
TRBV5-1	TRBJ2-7	CASSLDLTPTYEQYF
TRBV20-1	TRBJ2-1	CSAIRMGAREQFF
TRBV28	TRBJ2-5	CATSAGALQETQYF
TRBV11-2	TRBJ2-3	CASNPTFGGSTDTQYF
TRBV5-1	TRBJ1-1	CASSGETVDSFF
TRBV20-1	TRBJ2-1	CSARRGTDQNNEQFF
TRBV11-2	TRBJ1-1	CASSLELQGSAFF
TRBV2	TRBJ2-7	CASSAQASLSSYEQYF
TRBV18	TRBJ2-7	CASSEGSTETYEQYF
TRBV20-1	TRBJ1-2	CGWTASNYGYTF
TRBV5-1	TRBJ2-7	CASSLIWDREAYEQYF
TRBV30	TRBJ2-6	CAWRGRYSSGANVLTF
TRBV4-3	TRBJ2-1	CASSPFLGTSGGWEQFF
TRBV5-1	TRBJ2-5	CASSSQGEETQYF
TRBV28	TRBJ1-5	CASSTWGRARGQPQHF
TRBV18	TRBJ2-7	CASSPRWTSGGTNYEQYF
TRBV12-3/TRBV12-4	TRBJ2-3	CASIREGSDTQYF
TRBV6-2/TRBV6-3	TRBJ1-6	CASSFGGSPLHF
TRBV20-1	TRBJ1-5	CSARESGQPQHF
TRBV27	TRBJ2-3	CASSLAFTDTQYF
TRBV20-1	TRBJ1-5	CSARVSQGGNQPQHF
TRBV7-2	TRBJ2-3	CASSPPLALADTQYF
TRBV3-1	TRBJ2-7	CASSQRQSSYEQYF
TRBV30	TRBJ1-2	CAWRVTGGRGYTF
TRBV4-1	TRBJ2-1	CASSQWGLANTYNEQFF
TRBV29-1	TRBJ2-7	CSVAENYEQYF
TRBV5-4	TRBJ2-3	CASSLDGFYTDTQYF
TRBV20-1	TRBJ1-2	CSARDLTGGDYGYTF
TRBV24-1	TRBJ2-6	CATSPTGNGANVLTF
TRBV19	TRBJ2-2	CASSIRVSGELFF
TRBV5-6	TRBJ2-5	CASSILETQYF
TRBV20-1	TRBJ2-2	CSAPDMRRPGELFF
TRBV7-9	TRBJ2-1	CASSGSVPLDEQFF
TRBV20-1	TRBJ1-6	CSAREIDRGNSPLHF
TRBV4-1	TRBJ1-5	CASSHPGQFNQPQHF
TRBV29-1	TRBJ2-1	CSVLGDSSYNEQFF